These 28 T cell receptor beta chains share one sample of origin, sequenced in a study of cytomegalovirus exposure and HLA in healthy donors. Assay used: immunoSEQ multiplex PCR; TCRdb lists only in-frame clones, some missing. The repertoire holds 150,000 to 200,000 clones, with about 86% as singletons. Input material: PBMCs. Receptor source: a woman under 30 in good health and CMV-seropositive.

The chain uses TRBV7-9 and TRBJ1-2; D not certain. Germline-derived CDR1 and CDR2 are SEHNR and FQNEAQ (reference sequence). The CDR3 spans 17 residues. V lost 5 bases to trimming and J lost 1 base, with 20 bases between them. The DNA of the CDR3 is TGTGCCAGCAGCCGTTCCACCTCTGAAGGAGTTAACTATGGCTACACCTTC. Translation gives CASSRSTSEGVNYGYTF.

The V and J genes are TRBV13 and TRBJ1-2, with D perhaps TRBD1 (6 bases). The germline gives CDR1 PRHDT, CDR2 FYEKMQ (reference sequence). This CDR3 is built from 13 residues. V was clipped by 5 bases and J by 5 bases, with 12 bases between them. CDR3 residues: CASSPGGLYGYTF. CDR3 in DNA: TGTGCCAGCAGCCCCGGGGGGCTGTATGGCTACACCTTC. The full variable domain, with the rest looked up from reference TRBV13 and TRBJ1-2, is AAGVIQSPRHLIKEKRETATLKCYPIPRHDTVYWYQQGPGQDPQFLISFYEKMQSDKGSIPDRFSAQQFSDYHSELNMSSLELGDSALYFCASSPGGLYGYTFGSGTRLTVV.

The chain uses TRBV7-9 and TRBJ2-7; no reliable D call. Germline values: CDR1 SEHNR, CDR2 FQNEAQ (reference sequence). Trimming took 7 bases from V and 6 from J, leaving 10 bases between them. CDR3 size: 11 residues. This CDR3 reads CASKPRLEQYF. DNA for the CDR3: TGTGCCAGCAAACCCAGGCTCGAGCAGTACTTC.

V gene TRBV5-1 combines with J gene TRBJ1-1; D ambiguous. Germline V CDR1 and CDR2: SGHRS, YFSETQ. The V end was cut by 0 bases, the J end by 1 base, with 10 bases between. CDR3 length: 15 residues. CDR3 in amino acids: CASSLERGWNTEAFF. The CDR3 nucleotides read TGCGCCAGCAGCTTGGAGCGGGGATGGAACACTGAAGCTTTCTTT.

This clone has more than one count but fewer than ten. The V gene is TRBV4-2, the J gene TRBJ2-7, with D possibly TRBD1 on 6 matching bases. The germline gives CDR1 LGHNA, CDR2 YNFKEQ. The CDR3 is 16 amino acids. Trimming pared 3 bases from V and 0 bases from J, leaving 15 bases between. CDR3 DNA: TGTGCCAGCAGCCACTTAAAGACAGGCCTCTCCTACGAGCAGTACTTC. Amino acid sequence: CASSHLKTGLSYEQYF.

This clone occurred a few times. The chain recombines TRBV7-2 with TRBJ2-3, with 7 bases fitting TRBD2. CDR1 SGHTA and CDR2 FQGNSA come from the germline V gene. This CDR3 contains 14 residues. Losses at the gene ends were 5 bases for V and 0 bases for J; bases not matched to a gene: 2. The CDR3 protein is CASSPTSSTDTQYF. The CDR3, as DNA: TGTGCCAGCAGCCCGACTAGCAGCACAGATACGCAGTATTTT.

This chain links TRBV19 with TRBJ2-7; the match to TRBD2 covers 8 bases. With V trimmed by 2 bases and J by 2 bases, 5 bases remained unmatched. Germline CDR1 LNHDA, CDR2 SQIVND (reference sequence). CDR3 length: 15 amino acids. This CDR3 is CASSIKAGGPYEQYF. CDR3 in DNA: TGTGCCAGTAGTATAAAGGCGGGGGGCCCCTACGAGCAGTACTTC.

The CDR3 region has the DNA TGCAGCGTTGAAGATGGGCACGGTCAGCCCCAGCATTTT. Translating it yields CSVEDGHGQPQHF. The rearrangement uses TRBV29-1 and TRBJ1-5; D gene ambiguous. CDR3 length: 13 amino acids. CDR1 and CDR2 (germline): SQVTM, ANQGSEA. V was trimmed by 0 bases and J by 6 bases, leaving 9 bases between them.

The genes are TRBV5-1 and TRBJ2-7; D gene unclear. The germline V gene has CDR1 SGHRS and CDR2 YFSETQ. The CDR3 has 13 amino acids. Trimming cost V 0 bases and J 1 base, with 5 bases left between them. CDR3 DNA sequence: TGCGCCAGCAGCTTGGGGCAGTCCTACGAGCAGTACTTC. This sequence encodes CASSLGQSYEQYF.

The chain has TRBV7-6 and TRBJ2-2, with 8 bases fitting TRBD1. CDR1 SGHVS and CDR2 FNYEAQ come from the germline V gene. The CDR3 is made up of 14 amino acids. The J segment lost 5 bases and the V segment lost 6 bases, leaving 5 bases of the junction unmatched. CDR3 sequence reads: CASSRTGRTGELFF. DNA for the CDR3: TGTGCCAGCAGTCGGACAGGGCGGACCGGGGAGCTGTTTTTT.

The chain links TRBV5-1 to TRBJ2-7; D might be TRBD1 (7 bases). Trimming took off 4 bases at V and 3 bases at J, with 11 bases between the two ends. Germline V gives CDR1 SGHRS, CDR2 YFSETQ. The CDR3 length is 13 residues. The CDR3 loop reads CASSAGQFYEQYF. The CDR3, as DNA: TGCGCCAGCAGCGCGGGACAGTTCTACGAGCAGTACTTC.

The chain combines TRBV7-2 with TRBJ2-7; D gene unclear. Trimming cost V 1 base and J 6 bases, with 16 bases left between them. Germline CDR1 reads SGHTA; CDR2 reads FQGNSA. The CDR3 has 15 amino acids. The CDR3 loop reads CASSLGSPGAREQYF. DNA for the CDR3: TGTGCCAGCAGCTTAGGTTCGCCAGGCGCCCGCGAGCAGTACTTC.

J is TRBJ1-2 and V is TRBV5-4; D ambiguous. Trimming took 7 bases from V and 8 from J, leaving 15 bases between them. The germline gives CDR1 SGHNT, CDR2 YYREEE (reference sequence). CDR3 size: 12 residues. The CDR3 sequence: CASYAATRGYTF. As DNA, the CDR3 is TGTGCCAGCTACGCCGCCACGAGGGGCTACACCTTC.

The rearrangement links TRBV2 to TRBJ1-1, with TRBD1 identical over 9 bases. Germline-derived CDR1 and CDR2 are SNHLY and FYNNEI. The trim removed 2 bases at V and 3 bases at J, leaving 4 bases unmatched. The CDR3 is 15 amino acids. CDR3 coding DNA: TGTGCCAGCAGTGAATCGGGACAGGGCGACACTGAAGCTTTCTTT. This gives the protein CASSESGQGDTEAFF.

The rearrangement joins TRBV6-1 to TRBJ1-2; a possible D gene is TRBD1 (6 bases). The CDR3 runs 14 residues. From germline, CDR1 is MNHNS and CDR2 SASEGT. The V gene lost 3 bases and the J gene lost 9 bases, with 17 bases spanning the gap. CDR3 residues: CASSEPLQGVSYTF. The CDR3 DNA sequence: TGTGCCAGCAGTGAGCCTTTACAGGGAGTAAGCTACACCTTC.

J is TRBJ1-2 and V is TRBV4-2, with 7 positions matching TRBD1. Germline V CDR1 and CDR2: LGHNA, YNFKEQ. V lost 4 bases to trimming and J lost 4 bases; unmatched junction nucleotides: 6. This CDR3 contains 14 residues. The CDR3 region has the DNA TGTGCCAGCAGCCCCCGGGACAGTCGCTATGGCTACACCTTC. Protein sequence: CASSPRDSRYGYTF.

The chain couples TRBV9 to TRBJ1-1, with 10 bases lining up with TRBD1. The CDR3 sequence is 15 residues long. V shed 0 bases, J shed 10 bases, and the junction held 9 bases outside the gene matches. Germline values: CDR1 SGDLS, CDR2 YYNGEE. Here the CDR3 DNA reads TGTGCCAGCAGCGTAGGAGTGGACAGGGGGTCCCCAGCTTTCTTT. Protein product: CASSVGVDRGSPAFF.

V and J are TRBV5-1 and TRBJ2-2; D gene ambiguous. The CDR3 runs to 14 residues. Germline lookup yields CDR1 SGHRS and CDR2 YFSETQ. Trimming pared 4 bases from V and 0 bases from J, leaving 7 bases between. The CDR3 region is CASSTSANTGELFF. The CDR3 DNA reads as TGCGCCAGCAGCACCTCAGCGAACACCGGGGAGCTGTTTTTT.

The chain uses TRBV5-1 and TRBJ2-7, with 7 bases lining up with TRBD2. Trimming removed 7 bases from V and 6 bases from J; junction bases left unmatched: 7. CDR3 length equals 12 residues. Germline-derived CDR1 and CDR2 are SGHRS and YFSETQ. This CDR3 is CASRGGGGEQYF. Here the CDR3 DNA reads TGCGCCAGCCGGGGCGGGGGAGGCGAGCAGTACTTC.

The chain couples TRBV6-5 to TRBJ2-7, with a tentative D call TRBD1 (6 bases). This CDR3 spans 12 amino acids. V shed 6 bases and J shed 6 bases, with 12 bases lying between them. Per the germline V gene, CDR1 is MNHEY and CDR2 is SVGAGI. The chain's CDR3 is CASRRKGGEQYF. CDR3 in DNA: TGTGCCAGCAGGCGAAAAGGGGGCGAGCAGTACTTC.

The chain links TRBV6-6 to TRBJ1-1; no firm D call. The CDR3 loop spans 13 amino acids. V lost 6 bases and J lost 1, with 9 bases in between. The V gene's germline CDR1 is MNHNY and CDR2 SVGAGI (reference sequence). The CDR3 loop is CASRIRQNTEAFF. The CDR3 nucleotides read TGTGCCAGCAGAATTAGACAGAACACTGAAGCTTTCTTT.

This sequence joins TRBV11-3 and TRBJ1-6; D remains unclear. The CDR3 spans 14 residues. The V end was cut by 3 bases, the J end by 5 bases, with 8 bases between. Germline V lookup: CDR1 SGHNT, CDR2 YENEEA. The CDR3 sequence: CASSFGTDNSPLHF. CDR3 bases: TGTGCCAGCAGCTTCGGTACAGATAATTCACCCCTCCACTTT.

CDR3 loop: CASSEWGAPTEAFF. In DNA form, the CDR3 reads TGTGCCAGCAGTGAATGGGGAGCCCCCACTGAAGCTTTCTTT. The chain recombines TRBV2 with TRBJ1-1; D not certain. V lost 2 bases and J 4 bases, leaving 11 bases between the germline ends. Germline V gene data show CDR1 as SNHLY and CDR2 as FYNNEI. This CDR3 is built from 14 residues.

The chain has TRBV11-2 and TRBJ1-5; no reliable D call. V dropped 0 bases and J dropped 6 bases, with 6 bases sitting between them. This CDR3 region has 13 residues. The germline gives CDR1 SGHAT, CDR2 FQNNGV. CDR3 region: CASSLEGGQPQHF. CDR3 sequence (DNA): TGTGCCAGCAGCTTAGAGGGAGGTCAGCCCCAGCATTTT.

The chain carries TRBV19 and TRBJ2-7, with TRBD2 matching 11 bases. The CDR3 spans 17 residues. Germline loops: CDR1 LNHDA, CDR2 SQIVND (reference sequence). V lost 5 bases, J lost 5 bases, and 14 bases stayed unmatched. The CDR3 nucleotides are TGTGCCAGTAGTCCCGCGGGTAGCGGGGGGGCTCGGAACGAGCAGTACTTC. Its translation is CASSPAGSGGARNEQYF.

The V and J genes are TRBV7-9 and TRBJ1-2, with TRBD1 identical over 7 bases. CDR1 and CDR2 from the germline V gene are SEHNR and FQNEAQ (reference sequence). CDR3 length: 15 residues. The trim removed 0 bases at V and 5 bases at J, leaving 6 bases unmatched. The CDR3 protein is CASSLANRQGYGYTF. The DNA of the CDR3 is TGTGCCAGCAGCTTAGCTAACCGACAGGGATATGGCTACACCTTC.

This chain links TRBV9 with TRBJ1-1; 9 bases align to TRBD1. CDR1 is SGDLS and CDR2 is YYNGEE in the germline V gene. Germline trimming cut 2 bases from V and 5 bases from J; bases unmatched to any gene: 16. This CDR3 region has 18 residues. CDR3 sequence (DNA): TGTGCCAGCAGCGTTTCGGGTTACTCCGGGACAGGGCTTACTGAAGCTTTCTTT. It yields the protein CASSVSGYSGTGLTEAFF.

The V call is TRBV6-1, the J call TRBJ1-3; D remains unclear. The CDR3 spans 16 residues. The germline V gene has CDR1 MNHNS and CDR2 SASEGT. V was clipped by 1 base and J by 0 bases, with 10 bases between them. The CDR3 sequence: CASSEVRLSSGNTIYF. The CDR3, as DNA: TGTGCCAGCAGTGAAGTACGATTGAGCTCTGGAAACACCATATATTTT.